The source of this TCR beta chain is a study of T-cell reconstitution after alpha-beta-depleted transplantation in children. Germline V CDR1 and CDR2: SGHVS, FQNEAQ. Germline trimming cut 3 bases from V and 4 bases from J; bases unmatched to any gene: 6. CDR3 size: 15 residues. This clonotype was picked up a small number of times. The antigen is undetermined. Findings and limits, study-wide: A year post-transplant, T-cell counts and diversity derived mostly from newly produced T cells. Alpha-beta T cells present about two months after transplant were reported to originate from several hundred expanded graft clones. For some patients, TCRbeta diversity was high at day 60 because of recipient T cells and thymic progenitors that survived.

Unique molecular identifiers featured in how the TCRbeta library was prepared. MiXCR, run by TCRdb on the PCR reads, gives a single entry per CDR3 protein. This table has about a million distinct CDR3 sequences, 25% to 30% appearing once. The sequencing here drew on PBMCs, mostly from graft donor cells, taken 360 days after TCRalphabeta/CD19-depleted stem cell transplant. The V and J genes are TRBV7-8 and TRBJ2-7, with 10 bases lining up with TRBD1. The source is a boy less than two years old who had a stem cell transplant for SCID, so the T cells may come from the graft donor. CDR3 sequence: CASSFERTGGYEQYF. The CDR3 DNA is TGTGCCAGCAGCTTCGAGAGGACAGGGGGTTACGAGCAGTACTTC.